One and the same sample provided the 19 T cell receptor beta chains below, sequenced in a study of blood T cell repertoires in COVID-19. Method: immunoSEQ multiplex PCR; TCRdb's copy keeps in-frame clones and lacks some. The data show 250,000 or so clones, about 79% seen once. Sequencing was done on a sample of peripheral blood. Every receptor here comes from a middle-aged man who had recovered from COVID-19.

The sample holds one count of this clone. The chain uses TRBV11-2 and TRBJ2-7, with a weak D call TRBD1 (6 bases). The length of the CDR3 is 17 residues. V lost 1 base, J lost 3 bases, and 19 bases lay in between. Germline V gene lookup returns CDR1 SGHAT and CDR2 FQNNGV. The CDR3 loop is CASSLVGVKQGYYEQYF. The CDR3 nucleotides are TGTGCCAGCAGCTTAGTGGGAGTAAAACAGGGTTACTACGAGCAGTACTTC.

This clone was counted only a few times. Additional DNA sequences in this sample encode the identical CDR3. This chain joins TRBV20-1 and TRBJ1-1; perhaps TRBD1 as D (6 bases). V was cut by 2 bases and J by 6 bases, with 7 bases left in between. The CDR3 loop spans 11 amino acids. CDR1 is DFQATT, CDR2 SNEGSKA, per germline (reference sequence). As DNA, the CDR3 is TGCAGTGCTAGAAGGACAGCTGAAGCTTTCTTT. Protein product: CSARRTAEAFF.

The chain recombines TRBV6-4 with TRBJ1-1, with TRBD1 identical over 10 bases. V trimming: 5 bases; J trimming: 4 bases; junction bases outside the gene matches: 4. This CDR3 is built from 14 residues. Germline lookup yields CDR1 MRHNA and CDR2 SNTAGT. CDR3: CASSRDRGVTEAFF. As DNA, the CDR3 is TGTGCCAGCAGTCGGGACAGGGGAGTCACTGAAGCTTTCTTT.

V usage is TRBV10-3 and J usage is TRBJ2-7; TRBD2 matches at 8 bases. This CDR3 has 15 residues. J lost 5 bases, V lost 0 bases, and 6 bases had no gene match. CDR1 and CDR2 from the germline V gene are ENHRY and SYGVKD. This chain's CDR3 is CAISESRAGEHEQYF. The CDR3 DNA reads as TGTGCCATCAGTGAGTCAAGAGCGGGAGAACACGAGCAGTACTTC.

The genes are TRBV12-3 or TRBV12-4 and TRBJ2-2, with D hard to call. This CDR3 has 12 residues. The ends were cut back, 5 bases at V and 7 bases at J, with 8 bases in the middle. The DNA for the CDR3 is TGTGCCAGCAGTACCCGGTACGGGGAGCTGTTTTTT. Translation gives CASSTRYGELFF.

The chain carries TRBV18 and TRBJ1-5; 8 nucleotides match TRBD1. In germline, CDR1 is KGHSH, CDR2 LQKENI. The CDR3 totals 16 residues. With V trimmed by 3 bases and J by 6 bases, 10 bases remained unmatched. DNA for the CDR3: TGTGCCAGCTCACCTCCGCAGGGGGCGCGACGTCAGCCCCAGCATTTT. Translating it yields CASSPPQGARRQPQHF.

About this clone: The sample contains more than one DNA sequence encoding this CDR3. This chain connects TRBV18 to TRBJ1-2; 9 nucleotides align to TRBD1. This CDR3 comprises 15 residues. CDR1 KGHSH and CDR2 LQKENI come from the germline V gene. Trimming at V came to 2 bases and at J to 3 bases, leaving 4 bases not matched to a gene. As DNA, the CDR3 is TGTGCCAGCTCACCAGCCACAGGGGGCGACTATGGCTACACCTTC. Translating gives CASSPATGGDYGYTF.

The CDR3 nucleotides read TGTGCCAGCTCACCATTTACGGAAGAGACCCAGTACTTC. It encodes CASSPFTEETQYF. The J gene is TRBJ2-5, the V gene TRBV18; no clear D. This CDR3 has 13 residues. Germline-derived CDR1 and CDR2 are KGHSH and LQKENI. With 2 bases removed from V and 3 bases from J, the gap between germline ends came to 7 bases. Looking up the rest from reference TRBV18 and TRBJ2-5 gives the full variable domain: NAGVMQNPRHLVRRRGQEARLRCSPMKGHSHVYWYRQLPEEGLKFMVYLQKENIIDESGMPKERFSAEFPKEGPSILRIQQVVRGDSAAYFCASSPFTEETQYFGPGTRLLVL.

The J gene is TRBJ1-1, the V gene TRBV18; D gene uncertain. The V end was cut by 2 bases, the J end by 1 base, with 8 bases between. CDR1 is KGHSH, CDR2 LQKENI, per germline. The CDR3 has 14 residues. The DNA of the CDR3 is TGTGCCAGCTCACCAGTGACTTCGAACACTGAAGCTTTCTTT. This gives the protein CASSPVTSNTEAFF.

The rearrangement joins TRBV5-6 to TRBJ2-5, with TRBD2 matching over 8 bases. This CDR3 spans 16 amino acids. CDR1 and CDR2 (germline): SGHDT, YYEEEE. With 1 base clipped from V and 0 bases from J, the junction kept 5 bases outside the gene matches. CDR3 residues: CASSLWGGGYQETQYF. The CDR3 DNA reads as TGTGCCAGCAGCTTGTGGGGCGGGGGGTACCAAGAGACCCAGTACTTC.

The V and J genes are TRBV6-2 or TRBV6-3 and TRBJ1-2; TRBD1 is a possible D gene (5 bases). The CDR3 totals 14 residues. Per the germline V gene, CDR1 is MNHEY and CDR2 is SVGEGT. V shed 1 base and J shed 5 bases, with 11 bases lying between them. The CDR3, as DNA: TGTGCCAGCAGTTACTTAGCAGGGTCATATGGCTACACCTTC. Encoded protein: CASSYLAGSYGYTF.

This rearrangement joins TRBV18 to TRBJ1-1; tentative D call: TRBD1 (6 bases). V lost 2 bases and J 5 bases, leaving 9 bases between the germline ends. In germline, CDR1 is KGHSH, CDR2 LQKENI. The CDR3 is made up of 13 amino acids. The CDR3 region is CASSPGGPTEAFF. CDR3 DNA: TGTGCCAGCTCACCAGGGGGCCCGACTGAAGCTTTCTTT. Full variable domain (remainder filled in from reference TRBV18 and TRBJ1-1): NAGVMQNPRHLVRRRGQEARLRCSPMKGHSHVYWYRQLPEEGLKFMVYLQKENIIDESGMPKERFSAEFPKEGPSILRIQQVVRGDSAAYFCASSPGGPTEAFFGQGTRLTVV.

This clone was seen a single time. CDR3 DNA sequence: TGTGCCAGCAGTAGGGACTTCACCGGGGAGCTGTTTTTT. Encoded protein: CASSRDFTGELFF. The chain carries TRBV2 and TRBJ2-2; a weak D match, TRBD2 (6 bases). The CDR3 is 13 amino acids. Trimming left V 5 bases short and J 4 bases short, with 8 bases between. Germline loops: CDR1 SNHLY, CDR2 FYNNEI. Drawing the rest from reference TRBV2 and TRBJ2-2, the complete variable domain is EPEVTQTPSHQVTQMGQEVILRCVPISNHLYFYWYRQILGQKVEFLVSFYNNEISEKSEIFDDQFSVERPDGSNFTLKIRSTKLEDSAMYFCASSRDFTGELFFGEGSRLTVL.

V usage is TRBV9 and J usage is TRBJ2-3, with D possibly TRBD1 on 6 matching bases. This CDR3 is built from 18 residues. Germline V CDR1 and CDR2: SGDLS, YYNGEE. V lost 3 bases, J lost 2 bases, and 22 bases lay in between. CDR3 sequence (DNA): TGTGCCAGCAGCGCCAGTCCGGGCAGGAACAGGGCCACAGATACGCAGTATTTT. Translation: CASSASPGRNRATDTQYF.

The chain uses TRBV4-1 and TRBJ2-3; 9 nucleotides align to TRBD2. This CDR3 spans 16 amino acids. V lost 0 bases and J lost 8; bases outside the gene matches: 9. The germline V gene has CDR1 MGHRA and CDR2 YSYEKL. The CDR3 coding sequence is TGCGCCAGCAGCCAAGAAGGGCGGGGGGGCTTTGGTACGCAGTATTTT. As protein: CASSQEGRGGFGTQYF.

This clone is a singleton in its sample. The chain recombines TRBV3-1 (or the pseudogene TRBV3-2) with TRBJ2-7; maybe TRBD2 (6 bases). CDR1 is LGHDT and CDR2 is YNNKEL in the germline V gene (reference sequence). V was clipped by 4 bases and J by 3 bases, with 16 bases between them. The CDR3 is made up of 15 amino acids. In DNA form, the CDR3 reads TGTGCCAGCAGCCGCCCGGGGCTAGCGAGCTACGAGCAGTACTTC. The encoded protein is CASSRPGLASYEQYF.

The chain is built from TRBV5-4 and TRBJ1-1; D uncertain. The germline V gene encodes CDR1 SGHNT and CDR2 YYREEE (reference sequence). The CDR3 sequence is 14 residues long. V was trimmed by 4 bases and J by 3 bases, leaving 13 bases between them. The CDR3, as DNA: TGTGCCAGCAGCGAGCCGAGCTCGTACACTGAAGCTTTCTTT. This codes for CASSEPSSYTEAFF. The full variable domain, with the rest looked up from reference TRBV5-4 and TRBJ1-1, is ETGVTQSPTHLIKTRGQQVTLRCSSQSGHNTVSWYQQALGQGPQFIFQYYREEENGRGNFPPRFSGLQFPNYSSELNVNALELDDSALYLCASSEPSSYTEAFFGQGTRLTVV.

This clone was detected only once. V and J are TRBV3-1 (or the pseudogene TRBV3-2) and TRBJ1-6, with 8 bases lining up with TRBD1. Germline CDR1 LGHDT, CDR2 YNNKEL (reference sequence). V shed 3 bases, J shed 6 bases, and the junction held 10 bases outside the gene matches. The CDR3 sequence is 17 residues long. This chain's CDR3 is CASSQWAIRGLNSPLHF. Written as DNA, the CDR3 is TGTGCCAGCAGCCAGTGGGCAATCAGGGGGCTTAATTCACCCCTCCACTTT.

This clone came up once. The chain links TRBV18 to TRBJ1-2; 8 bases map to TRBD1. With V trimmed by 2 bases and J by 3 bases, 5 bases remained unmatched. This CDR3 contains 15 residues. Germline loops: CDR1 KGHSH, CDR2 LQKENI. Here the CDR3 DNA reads TGTGCCAGCTCACCAACGACAGGGGAGTACTATGGCTACACCTTC. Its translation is CASSPTTGEYYGYTF.